This is a list of T cell receptor beta chains from one sample in a study of CD8 T cells in Susac syndrome. TCRdb ran MiXCR on the immunoSEQ multiplex PCR reads and lists one entry per CDR3 protein. The sample carries about 190,000 distinct CDR3 sequences, 90% to 97% recorded once. The sample comprised CD4+ T cells from PBMCs. The receptors originated from a human donor with Susac syndrome. The CDR3 runs from the conserved cysteine through the conserved F or W. D genes are given only for firm matches. Rows may omit the clone size; those that give it use once, few, many or a size class.

TRBJ1-5,14,TRBV29-1,.,.,TGCAGCGTTGTACAGGGCTCCGGCAATCAGCCCCAGCATTTT,CSVVQGSGNQPQHF
TRBJ2-1,13,TRBV10-3,.,.,TGTGCCATCAGTGAGTTGGGGGGAGGCGAGCAGTTCTTC,CAISELGGGEQFF
TRBJ1-2,14,TRBV7-9,once,TRBD1,TGTGCCAGCAGGGTGACAGGGGGCGAGTATGGCTACACCTTC,CASRVTGGEYGYTF
TRBJ2-5,16,TRBV5-1,.,.,TGCGCCAGCAGCAGAGGATTTGAAGGCCCTCAAGAGACCCAGTACTTC,CASSRGFEGPQETQYF
TRBJ2-3,14,TRBV27,.,.,TGTGCCAGCAGTTTAATCTCCGGACCAGATACGCAGTATTTT,CASSLISGPDTQYF
TRBJ1-1,12,TRBV20-1,.,.,TGCAGTGCTAGAGCACCGAACACTGAAGCTTTCTTT,CSARAPNTEAFF
TRBJ2-5,14,TRBV11-1,.,.,TGTGCCAGCAGCTTAGGTGGGACCTATGAGACCCAGTACTTC,CASSLGGTYETQYF
TRBJ1-2,14,TRBV20-1,.,.,TGCAGTGCTAGAAGACAGAGCCCGCCCTATGGCTACACCTTC,CSARRQSPPYGYTF
TRBJ1-4,15,TRBV29-1,.,.,TGCAGCGTTGGAGTGCTAGGACGGGGAAATGAAAAACTGTTTTTT,CSVGVLGRGNEKLFF
TRBJ2-2,14,TRBV19,.,.,TGTGCCAGTAGTCGGACTGAGAACACCGGGGAGCTGTTTTTT,CASSRTENTGELFF
TRBJ1-2,11,TRBV20-1,.,.,TGCAGTGCGCCAGCTAACTATGGCTACACCTTC,CSAPANYGYTF
TRBJ1-5,15,TRBV30,.,TRBD1,TGTGCCTGGAGCCCCGGGACAGGGGTCGATCAGCCCCAGCATTTT,CAWSPGTGVDQPQHF
TRBJ2-6,16,TRBV5-1,.,.,TGCGCCAGCAGCCACGGACGGACCTCTGGGGCCAACGTCCTGACTTTC,CASSHGRTSGANVLTF
TRBJ1-1,13,TRBV30,.,.,TGTGCCTGGAGACCTTTGGGGGTCACTGAAGCTTTCTTT,CAWRPLGVTEAFF
TRBJ2-3,17,TRBV15,.,TRBD2,TGTGCCACCAGCAGAGACCATGGCGGGGGGGCCGGTGATACGCAGTATTTT,CATSRDHGGGAGDTQYF
TRBJ2-7,15,TRBV13,.,.,TGTGCCAGCAGCCCGTCGGACTCTCCAGTCTACGAGCAGTACTTC,CASSPSDSPVYEQYF
TRBJ1-2,15,TRBV12-3/TRBV12-4,once,TRBD1,TGTGCCAGCAGAGAGTATGGACAGGGTAACTATGGCTACACCTTC,CASREYGQGNYGYTF
TRBJ2-1,15,TRBV30,.,TRBD2,TGTGCCTGGAGTGTACCAGCGGGGGCCCACAATGAGCAGTTCTTC,CAWSVPAGAHNEQFF
TRBJ1-1,13,TRBV29-1,.,.,TGCAGCGTGGTGCCCAGGACCAACACTGAAGCTTTCTTT,CSVVPRTNTEAFF
TRBJ2-3,14,TRBV5-1,.,TRBD1,TGCGCCAGCAGCCCGGGACAGAGCACAGATACGCAGTATTTT,CASSPGQSTDTQYF
TRBJ1-1,14,TRBV20-1,.,TRBD1,TGCAGTGCTATGGCCAGGGACAGGGTGACTGAAGCTTTCTTT,CSAMARDRVTEAFF
TRBJ2-3,16,TRBV29-1,.,.,TGCAGCGTTGAAATTCTAGAGGGGAGTCAAACAGATACGCAGTATTTT,CSVEILEGSQTDTQYF
TRBJ1-1,15,TRBV5-1,.,.,TGCGCCAGCAGCTTGGAAGAGGGGAGGAGCACTGAAGCTTTCTTT,CASSLEEGRSTEAFF
TRBJ1-2,14,TRBV3-1,.,.,TGTGCCAGCAGCCAAGAACGAGACGTTTATGGCTACACCTTC,CASSQERDVYGYTF
TRBJ2-3,15,TRBV3-1,once,.,TGTGCCAGCAGCCAAGTCAGGGGTAGTTCAGATACGCAGTATTTT,CASSQVRGSSDTQYF
TRBJ1-1,14,TRBV7-9,.,.,TGTGCCAGCAGCTTAGACTCGGATTACACTGAAGCTTTCTTT,CASSLDSDYTEAFF
TRBJ2-5,12,TRBV29-1,.,.,TGCAGCGTTGAAGAGGTTAAAGAGACCCAGTACTTC,CSVEEVKETQYF
TRBJ2-1,14,TRBV5-1,.,.,TGCGCCAGCAGCTTGGATGGGGTAGCCAATGAGCAGTTCTTC,CASSLDGVANEQFF
TRBJ1-4,15,TRBV28,.,TRBD1,TGTGCCAGCAGTCGAACAGGGGGCCGTTTTGAAAAACTGTTTTTT,CASSRTGGRFEKLFF
TRBJ1-1,14,TRBV29-1,.,TRBD1,TGCAGCGTTGCCCGGACAGGTGGAAACACTGAAGCTTTCTTT,CSVARTGGNTEAFF
TRBJ1-2,14,TRBV30,.,TRBD1,TGTGCCTGGAGTGCGGAGGGGGCGCACTATGGCTACACCTTC,CAWSAEGAHYGYTF
TRBJ2-5,13,TRBV2,once,.,TGTGCCAGCAGTGTTGTCCGTCAAGAGACCCAGTACTTC,CASSVVRQETQYF
TRBJ1-1,11,TRBV7-8,.,.,TGTGCCAGCAGCCCTCTCGCTGAAGCTTTCTTT,CASSPLAEAFF
TRBJ1-2,13,TRBV7-3,.,.,TGTGCCAGCAGCTTGGGGGCCCGAAATGGCTACACCTTC,CASSLGARNGYTF
TRBJ2-3,15,TRBV11-3,.,.,TGTGCCAGCAGTACCGGGACCGCGGCTATGGATACGCAGTATTTT,CASSTGTAAMDTQYF
TRBJ2-1,14,TRBV20-1,.,TRBD2,TGCAGTGCTCTTAGCGGGGGCGGAGGGAATGAGCAGTTCTTC,CSALSGGGGNEQFF
TRBJ2-5,13,TRBV30,.,TRBD1,TGTGCCTGGAGTGTGAAAGGGGGCGAGACCCAGTACTTC,CAWSVKGGETQYF
TRBJ2-1,13,TRBV29-1,.,TRBD1,TGCAGCGCCGACGGGACAGGGGACAATGAGCAGTTCTTC,CSADGTGDNEQFF
TRBJ1-5,13,TRBV29-1,.,.,TGCAGCGTTGCACAAGCCTCAGATCAGCCCCAGCATTTT,CSVAQASDQPQHF
TRBJ2-7,13,TRBV7-3,.,.,TGTGCCAGCAGCTTAGAAAGAACCTACGAGCAGTACTTC,CASSLERTYEQYF
TRBJ2-7,15,TRBV11-1,.,TRBD1,TGTGCCAGCAGCAGTGGACAGGGGAGGTCCTACGAGCAGTACTTC,CASSSGQGRSYEQYF
TRBJ2-5,14,TRBV7-7,.,.,TGTGCTAGCAGTCCGGACGGACTTCGAGAGACCCAGTACTTC,CASSPDGLRETQYF
TRBJ2-7,14,TRBV20-1,.,.,TGCAGTGCCCTACCACCGACCGTACGGGACGAGCAGTACTTC,CSALPPTVRDEQYF
TRBJ2-5,12,TRBV20-1,.,.,TGCAGTGCTGGGACAATGCAAGAGACCCAGTACTTC,CSAGTMQETQYF
TRBJ2-4,15,TRBV5-6,.,TRBD2,TGTGCCAGCAGCCGGCGGGGGGGTACGAGAAACATTCAGTACTTC,CASSRRGGTRNIQYF
TRBJ1-1,14,TRBV27,.,TRBD1,TGTGCCAGCAAGTGGACAGGAGAGAACACTGAAGCTTTCTTT,CASKWTGENTEAFF
TRBJ1-5,13,TRBV30,.,.,TGTGCCTGGAGTTCGACGGACGATCAGCCCCAGCATTTT,CAWSSTDDQPQHF
TRBJ1-2,16,TRBV4-3,.,.,TGCGCCAGCAGCCAAGGGACCACGGGGCGCGACTATGGCTACACCTTC,CASSQGTTGRDYGYTF
TRBJ2-5,12,TRBV29-1,.,.,TGCAGCGTTGACGGGGGGCCGAAGACCCAGTACTTC,CSVDGGPKTQYF
TRBJ1-1,13,TRBV14,.,TRBD1,TGTGCCAGCTCCCGGACAGGGGGCACTGAAGCTTTCTTT,CASSRTGGTEAFF
TRBJ1-2,12,TRBV19,.,.,TGTGCCAGTAGCTACGGGTCTCGTGGCTACACCTTC,CASSYGSRGYTF
TRBJ2-5,13,TRBV2,.,.,TGTGCCAGCACGCAGAACCGCCAAGAGACCCAGTACTTC,CASTQNRQETQYF
TRBJ1-2,13,TRBV29-1,.,.,TGCAGCGTTCTCGGGGGCGCGGGTTATGGCTACACCTTC,CSVLGGAGYGYTF
TRBJ1-1,11,TRBV6-2/TRBV6-3,.,.,TGTGCCAGCAGCCGTCGGACTGAAGCTTTCTTT,CASSRRTEAFF
TRBJ2-7,14,TRBV5-4,.,.,TGTGCCAGCAGCTTGTTGCCAGGCACCTACGAGCAGTACTTC,CASSLLPGTYEQYF
TRBJ2-5,16,TRBV5-1,.,TRBD2,TGCGCCAGCAGCCGAGGACTAGCGGTGAACCAAGAGACCCAGTACTTC,CASSRGLAVNQETQYF
TRBJ2-3,13,TRBV19,.,TRBD1,TGTGCCAGTAGTATCCAGGGGGCGGATACGCAGTATTTT,CASSIQGADTQYF
TRBJ2-5,14,TRBV12-3/TRBV12-4,.,TRBD2,TGTGCCAGCAGCGCTCGGGGGGGTATAGAGACCCAGTACTTC,CASSARGGIETQYF
TRBJ2-3,12,TRBV30,.,.,TGTGCCTGGAGTGGGGCAGTTTATACGCAGTATTTT,CAWSGAVYTQYF
TRBJ2-3,18,TRBV9,.,.,TGTGCCAGCAGCGCAGAGAGGGTCCGAAGCGGTAGCACAGATACGCAGTATTTT,CASSAERVRSGSTDTQYF